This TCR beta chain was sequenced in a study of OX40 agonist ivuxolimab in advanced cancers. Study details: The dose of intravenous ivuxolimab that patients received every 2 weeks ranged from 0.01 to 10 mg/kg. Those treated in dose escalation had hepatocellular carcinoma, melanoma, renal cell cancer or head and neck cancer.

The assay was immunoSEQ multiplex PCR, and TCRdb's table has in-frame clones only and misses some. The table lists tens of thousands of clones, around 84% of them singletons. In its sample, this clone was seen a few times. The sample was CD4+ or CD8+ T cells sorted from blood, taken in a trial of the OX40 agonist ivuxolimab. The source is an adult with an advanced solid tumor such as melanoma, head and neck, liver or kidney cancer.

CDR3 region: CASSPGTSFNEQFF. CDR3 in DNA: TGTGCCAGCAGTCCCGGGACTAGCTTCAATGAGCAGTTCTTC. This chain connects TRBV7-3 to TRBJ2-1; TRBD2 agrees at 9 bases. J lost 6 bases, V lost 6 bases, and 6 bases had no gene match. CDR3 length: 14 amino acids. Germline V CDR1 and CDR2: SGHTA, FQGTGA.